The 6 T cell receptor beta chains below come from one sample, sequenced in a study of blood T cell repertoires in COVID-19. Profiled with immunoSEQ multiplex PCR; TCRdb holds only in-frame clones, not every one. The sample lists about 150,000 clones; roughly nine tenths were seen once. Specimen: peripheral blood. All receptors derive from a human donor in a cohort sampled during active COVID-19.

The sample holds one count of this clone. The chain links TRBV27 to TRBJ2-7, with TRBD2 matching over 10 bases. The germline V gene encodes CDR1 MNHEY and CDR2 SMNVEV (reference sequence). The CDR3 has 17 residues. Trimming removed 5 bases from V and 2 bases from J; junction bases left unmatched: 12. CDR3 sequence: CASSPTDLAGAPYEQYF. CDR3 sequence (DNA): TGTGCCAGCAGTCCGACCGATCTAGCGGGGGCCCCCTACGAGCAGTACTTC.

This clone occurred once. This sequence joins TRBV9 and TRBJ2-6; D is possibly TRBD1 (6 bases). V was cut by 5 bases and J by 2 bases, with 17 bases left in between. The CDR3 is made up of 17 amino acids. Per germline, CDR1 SGDLS and CDR2 YYNGEE. The CDR3 spells CASSSRGGLTGANVLTF. In nucleotides, the CDR3 is TGTGCCAGCAGTTCTAGAGGGGGTTTGACTGGGGCCAACGTCCTGACTTTC.

The chain recombines TRBV24-1 with TRBJ2-1; 8 nucleotides agree with TRBD1. The ends lost 4 bases at V and 3 bases at J; junction bases unmatched: 13. Germline lookup yields CDR1 KGHDR and CDR2 SFDVKD. The length of the CDR3 is 18 residues. For the CDR3, the DNA is TGTGCCACCAGTGACCCCTCCCCAGGGGGCGCCCACTACAATGAGCAGTTCTTC. Amino acids: CATSDPSPGGAHYNEQFF.

This chain links TRBV4-1 with TRBJ2-1; 10 positions match TRBD1. CDR1 and CDR2 (germline): MGHRA, YSYEKL. With 1 base clipped from V and 7 bases from J, the junction kept 7 bases outside the gene matches. This CDR3 spans 16 amino acids. The CDR3 sequence is CASSQVGQGVGNEQFF. The CDR3 nucleotides read TGCGCCAGCAGCCAAGTAGGACAGGGGGTCGGAAATGAGCAGTTCTTC.

Here the CDR3 reads CASRGGISYGYTF. The CDR3 DNA reads TGTGCCAGCAGGGGGGGGATATCCTATGGCTACACCTTC. The rearrangement joins TRBV28 to TRBJ1-2; the D gene is possibly TRBD1 (5 bases). V was clipped by 6 bases and J by 4 bases, with 12 bases between them. The length of the CDR3 is 13 residues. Germline CDR1 and CDR2: MDHEN and SYDVKM.

The J gene is TRBJ1-2, the V gene TRBV18, with D perhaps TRBD1 (5 bases). Germline V gene sequence: CDR1 KGHSH, CDR2 LQKENI. The CDR3 consists of 19 residues. Trimming cost V 0 bases and J 5 bases, with 25 bases left between them. CDR3 loop: CASSPPGGFGRGVSYGYTF. For the CDR3, the DNA is TGTGCCAGCTCACCACCGGGGGGATTCGGGCGAGGAGTATCTTATGGCTACACCTTC.